This TCR beta chain was retrieved from a study of blood T cells in healthy people across ages. Study-wide results and limits: Strong correlation linked observed beta diversity and percent naive T cells.

With a J-beta primer mix and a sample-barcoded 5' primer, a second PCR ran about 6 to 11 cycles. From the 5' RACE reads, TCRdb called clonotypes with MiXCR, one entry per CDR3 protein. The sample holds 450,000 to 700,000 distinct CDR3 sequences, about 25% seen once. This clonotype was detected once. What it recognizes is unknown. There are 14 residues in the CDR3. The germline CDR1 and CDR2 sequences are LNHDA and SQIVND (reference sequence). Trimming shortened V by 3 bases and J by 1 base, and 9 bases separated the two germline ends. The sequence came from a woman in her 70s in good health. Sequenced input: blood. The gene calls are TRBV19 and TRBJ2-5; D is perhaps TRBD1 or TRBD2 (5 bases each). The CDR3 region has the DNA TGTGCCAGTAGTATGGGGACCAGCCAAGAGACCCAGTACTTC. Protein sequence: CASSMGTSQETQYF.